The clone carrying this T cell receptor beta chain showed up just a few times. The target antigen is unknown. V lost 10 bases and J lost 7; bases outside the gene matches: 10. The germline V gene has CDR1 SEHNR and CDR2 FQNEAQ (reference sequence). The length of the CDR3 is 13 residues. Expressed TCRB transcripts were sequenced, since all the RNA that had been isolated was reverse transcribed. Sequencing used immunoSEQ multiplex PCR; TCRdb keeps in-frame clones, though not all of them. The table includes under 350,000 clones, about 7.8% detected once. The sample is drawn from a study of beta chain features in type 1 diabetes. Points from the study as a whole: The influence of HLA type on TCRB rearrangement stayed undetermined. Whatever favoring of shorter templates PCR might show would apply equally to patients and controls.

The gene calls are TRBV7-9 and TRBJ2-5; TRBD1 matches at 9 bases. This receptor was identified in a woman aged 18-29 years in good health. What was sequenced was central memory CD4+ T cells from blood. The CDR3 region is CATSGTGFGTQYF. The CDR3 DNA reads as TGTGCCACCTCCGGGACAGGGTTTGGGACCCAGTACTTC.